These 9 T cell receptor beta chains share one sample of origin, sequenced in a study of T cell responses to AZD1222 COVID-19 vaccine. Clones were sequenced by immunoSEQ multiplex PCR, and TCRdb holds only the in-frame ones, with some missing. The sample has approximately 140,000 clones, 91% seen once. The sequenced sample was peripheral blood, obtained on day 0 of AZD1222 vaccination. The receptors shown here come from an adult in good health.

This chain connects TRBV6-2 or TRBV6-3 to TRBJ2-7; no definite D call. The V end was cut by 6 bases, the J end by 3 bases, with 6 bases between. The CDR3 has 11 amino acids. Germline CDR1 and CDR2: MNHEY and SVGEGT. CDR3 sequence: CASSWGYEQYF. As DNA, the CDR3 is TGTGCCAGCAGCTGGGGCTACGAGCAGTACTTC.

This clone appeared a single time. V is TRBV19 and J is TRBJ2-4; 11 nucleotides agree with TRBD2. The ends lost 3 bases at V and 9 bases at J; junction bases unmatched: 4. CDR1 and CDR2 from the germline V gene are LNHDA and SQIVND (reference sequence). There are 14 residues in the CDR3. CDR3 in DNA: TGTGCCAGTAGTATGACTAGCGGGATGGCCATTCAGTACTTC. Translated, it gives CASSMTSGMAIQYF.

The chain employs TRBV24-1 and TRBJ2-3, with 11 bases identical to TRBD1. Germline CDR1 is KGHDR and CDR2 is SFDVKD. J lost 0 bases, V lost 0 bases, and 1 base had no gene match. The CDR3 runs 17 residues. DNA of the CDR3: TGTGCCACCAGTGATTTGGGACAGGGGGCGAGCACAGATACGCAGTATTTT. Translation gives CATSDLGQGASTDTQYF.

The genes are TRBV5-1 and TRBJ1-2; the D is unclear. The CDR3 runs to 12 residues. Trimming left V 0 bases short and J 7 bases short, with 7 bases between. Germline V gives CDR1 SGHRS, CDR2 YFSETQ. CDR3 sequence: CASSLGVGGYTF. CDR3 sequence (DNA): TGCGCCAGCAGCTTGGGGGTGGGTGGCTACACCTTC.

This rearrangement joins TRBV5-4 to TRBJ1-2, with unresolved D. This CDR3 has 16 amino acids. CDR1 SGHNT and CDR2 YYREEE come from the germline V gene (reference sequence). Trimming cost V 0 bases and J 2 bases, with 14 bases left between them. The CDR3 loop is CASSLASGRRNYGYTF. The DNA for the CDR3 is TGTGCCAGCAGCTTGGCGTCAGGCCGACGGAACTATGGCTACACCTTC.

This clone was detected a few times. This chain joins TRBV18 and TRBJ2-7; D gene unclear. Germline CDR1 is KGHSH and CDR2 is LQKENI. Trimming took 1 base from V and 2 from J, leaving 3 bases between them. This CDR3 is 12 amino acids long. The CDR3 DNA follows: TGTGCCAGCTCACCACTTCCCTACGAGCAGTACTTC. Amino acid sequence: CASSPLPYEQYF.

This rearrangement joins TRBV27 to TRBJ2-1; 8 positions match TRBD1. CDR1 and CDR2 from the germline V gene are MNHEY and SMNVEV (reference sequence). The V and J ends lost 10 bases and 1 base, in that order; junction bases with no gene match: 9. The CDR3 has 15 residues. CDR3 in DNA: TGTGCCACCACCAAGGACAGGGCATCCTACAATGAGCAGTTCTTC. Translation gives CATTKDRASYNEQFF.

This clone was seen once. V gene TRBV19 combines with J gene TRBJ1-1, with D tentatively TRBD1 (6 bases). Trimming took off 6 bases at V and 3 bases at J, with 14 bases between the two ends. Germline V CDR1 and CDR2: LNHDA, SQIVND (reference sequence). The CDR3 is 14 amino acids. The CDR3 protein is CASSGQWRDTEAFF. CDR3 nucleotides: TGTGCCAGTAGCGGACAGTGGAGGGACACTGAAGCTTTCTTT.

The chain joins TRBV7-9 to TRBJ1-6; 10 bases align to TRBD1. From germline, CDR1 is SEHNR and CDR2 FQNEAQ (reference sequence). The CDR3 is 14 amino acids. With V trimmed by 5 bases and J by 7 bases, 2 bases remained unmatched. As DNA, the CDR3 is TGTGCCAGCAGCCCGGACAGGGGGAATTCACCCCTCCACTTT. Protein product: CASSPDRGNSPLHF.